This TCR beta chain appears in the sequencing data of a study of cytomegalovirus exposure and HLA in healthy donors. Study background: The approximately 120 validation repertoires used the same platform as the roughly 670 first-cohort repertoires, a later analysis reported. Whole-study findings and limits: Generally TCR sequences proved uncommon, though certain public TCRs appeared in numerous donors.

This clone occurred once. Its cognate antigen is unknown. Clones were sequenced by immunoSEQ multiplex PCR, and TCRdb holds only the in-frame ones, with some missing. The sample has about 330,000 clones, roughly 90% seen once. V lost 5 bases to trimming and J lost 6 bases, with 13 bases between them. Germline V gene sequence: CDR1 MNHEY, CDR2 SVGAGI. This CDR3 contains 14 residues. The receptor was derived from a woman under 40 in good health and CMV-seropositive. Sequenced sample: PBMCs. The chain employs TRBV6-5 and TRBJ2-2; D unresolved. The CDR3, as DNA: TGTGCCAGCAGTAGGACCAGACGGTCCGGGGAGCTGTTTTTT. It translates to CASSRTRRSGELFF.